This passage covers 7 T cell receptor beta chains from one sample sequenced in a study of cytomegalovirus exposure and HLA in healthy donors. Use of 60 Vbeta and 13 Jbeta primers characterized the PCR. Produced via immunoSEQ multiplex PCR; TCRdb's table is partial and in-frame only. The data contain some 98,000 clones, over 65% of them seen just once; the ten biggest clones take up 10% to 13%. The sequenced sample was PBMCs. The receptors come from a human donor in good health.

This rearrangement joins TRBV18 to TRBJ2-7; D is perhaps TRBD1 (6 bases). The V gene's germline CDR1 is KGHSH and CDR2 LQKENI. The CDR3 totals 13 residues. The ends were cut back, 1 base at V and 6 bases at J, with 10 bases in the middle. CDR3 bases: TGTGCCAGCTCACCACAACAGGGCTTCGAGCAGTACTTC. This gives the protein CASSPQQGFEQYF.

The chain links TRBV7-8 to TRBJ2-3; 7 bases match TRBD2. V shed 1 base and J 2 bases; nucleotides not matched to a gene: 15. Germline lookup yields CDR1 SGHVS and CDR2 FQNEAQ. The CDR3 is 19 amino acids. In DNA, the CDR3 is TGTGCCAGCAGCTTAGAGGTGTGGGGCGGGAGTGGGAACACAGATACGCAGTATTTT. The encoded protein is CASSLEVWGGSGNTDTQYF.

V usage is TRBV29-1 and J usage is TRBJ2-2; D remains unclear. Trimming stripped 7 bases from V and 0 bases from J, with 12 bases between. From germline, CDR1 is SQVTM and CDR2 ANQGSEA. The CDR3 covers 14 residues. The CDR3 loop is CSGRGDPNTGELFF. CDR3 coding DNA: TGCAGCGGCCGAGGTGACCCGAACACCGGGGAGCTGTTTTTT.

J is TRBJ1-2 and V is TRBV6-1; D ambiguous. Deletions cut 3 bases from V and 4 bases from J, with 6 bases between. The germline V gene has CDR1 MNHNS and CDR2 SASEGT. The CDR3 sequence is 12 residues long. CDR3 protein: CASSETTYGYTF. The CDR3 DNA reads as TGTGCCAGCAGTGAGACAACCTATGGCTACACCTTC.

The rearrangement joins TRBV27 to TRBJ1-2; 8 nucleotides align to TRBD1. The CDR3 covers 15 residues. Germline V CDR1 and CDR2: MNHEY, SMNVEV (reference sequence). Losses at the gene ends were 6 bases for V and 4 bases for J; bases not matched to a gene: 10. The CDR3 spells CASRPGTGGSYGYTF. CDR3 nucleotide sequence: TGTGCCAGCAGGCCCGGGACAGGCGGTAGCTATGGCTACACCTTC.

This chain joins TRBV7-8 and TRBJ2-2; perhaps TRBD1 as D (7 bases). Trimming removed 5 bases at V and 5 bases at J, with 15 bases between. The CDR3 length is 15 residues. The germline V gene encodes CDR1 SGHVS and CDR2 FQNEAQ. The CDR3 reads CASSIWTGGTGELFF. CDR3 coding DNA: TGTGCCAGCAGCATCTGGACAGGAGGGACCGGGGAGCTGTTTTTT.

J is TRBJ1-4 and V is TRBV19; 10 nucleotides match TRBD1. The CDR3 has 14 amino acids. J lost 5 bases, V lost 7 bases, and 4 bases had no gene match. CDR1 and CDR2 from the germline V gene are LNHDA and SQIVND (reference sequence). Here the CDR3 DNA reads TGTGCCAGTACCATGGACAGGGGGAATGAAAAACTGTTTTTT. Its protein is CASTMDRGNEKLFF.